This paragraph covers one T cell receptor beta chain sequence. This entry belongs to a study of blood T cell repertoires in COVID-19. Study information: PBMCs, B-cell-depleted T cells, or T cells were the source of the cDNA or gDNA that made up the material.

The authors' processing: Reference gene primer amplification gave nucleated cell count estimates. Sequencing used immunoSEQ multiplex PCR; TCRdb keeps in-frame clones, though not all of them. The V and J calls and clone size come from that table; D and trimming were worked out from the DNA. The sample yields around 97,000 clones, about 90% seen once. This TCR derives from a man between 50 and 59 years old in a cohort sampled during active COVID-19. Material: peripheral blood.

CDR3 nucleotide sequence: TGTGCCAGCAGTTTATCGGGGGCGAGGGGAGAGCCCCTCCACTTT. Translating it yields CASSLSGARGEPLHF. This chain joins TRBV27 and TRBJ1-6; possibly TRBD1 for D (6 bases). The CDR3 contains 15 residues. The V end lost 0 bases, the J end lost 13 bases, and 16 bases lay between the germline ends. CDR1 is MNHEY and CDR2 is SMNVEV in the germline V gene (reference sequence).